What follows describes a single TCR beta chain. Its antigen is unknown. This entry is derived from a study of T cell responses to AZD1222 COVID-19 vaccine. The assay was immunoSEQ multiplex PCR, and TCRdb's table has in-frame clones only and misses some. The sample has 90,000 to 130,000 clones, roughly 92% seen once. Trimming cost V 0 bases and J 2 bases, with 6 bases left between them. Looked up from germline, CDR1 is SGHRS and CDR2 is YFSETQ. The CDR3 contains 13 residues. Overall study findings and caveats: The sample set comprised mostly white British donors with more females, and clonal diversity was possibly underestimated.

This specimen was peripheral blood, taken 28 days after the second AZD1222 dose. The TCR originated in an adult who received the AZD1222 COVID-19 vaccine. The genes are TRBV5-1 and TRBJ2-7; D gene ambiguous. CDR3 bases: TGCGCCAGCAGCTTGGCACAGACCTACGAGCAGTACTTC. This translates into CASSLAQTYEQYF.